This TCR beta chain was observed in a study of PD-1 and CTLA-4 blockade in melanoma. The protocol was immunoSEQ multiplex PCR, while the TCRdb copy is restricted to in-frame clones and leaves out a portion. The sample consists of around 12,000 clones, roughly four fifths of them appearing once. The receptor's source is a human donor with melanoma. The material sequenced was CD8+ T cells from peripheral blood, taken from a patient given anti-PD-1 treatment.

The CDR3 loop is CASSFVRGHDAFF. CDR3 nucleotides: TGTGCCAGCAGCTTTGTCAGAGGGCACGACGCTTTCTTT. The chain uses TRBV12-1 and TRBJ1-1. TRBV12-1 is shown as a pseudogene. The CDR3 is 13 residues long.